This T cell receptor (beta chain) was sequenced for a study of cytomegalovirus exposure and HLA in healthy donors. Primers: 60 Vbeta forward and 13 Jbeta reverse. Clones were sequenced by immunoSEQ multiplex PCR, and TCRdb holds only the in-frame ones, with some missing. The table shows about 120,000 clones, with around 70% occurring only once. This receptor was taken from a middle-aged woman in good health and CMV-seropositive. Sequencing used PBMCs.

The CDR3 coding sequence is TGTGCCAGCAGCACGGACAGGGGGTCCTACGAGCAGTACTTC. This codes for CASSTDRGSYEQYF. The chain couples TRBV7-2 to TRBJ2-7, with TRBD1 identical over 10 bases. This CDR3 spans 14 amino acids. Germline V gives CDR1 SGHTA, CDR2 FQGNSA. Losses at the gene ends were 5 bases for V and 1 base for J; bases not matched to a gene: 2. The variable domain in full, completed from reference TRBV7-2 and TRBJ2-7, reads GAGVSQSPSNKVTEKGKDVELRCDPISGHTALYWYRQSLGQGLEFLIYFQGNSAPDKSGLPSDRFSAERTGGSVSTLTIQRTQQEDSAVYLCASSTDRGSYEQYFGPGTRLTVT.